This entry lists 22 T cell receptor beta chains sequenced from one sample in a study of cytomegalovirus exposure and HLA in healthy donors. Sequenced by immunoSEQ multiplex PCR; TCRdb stores in-frame clones only, minus some. The profile covers 100,000 to 150,000 clones, with about 96% appearing a single time and approximately 1.5% taken by the ten largest. The specimen sequenced was PBMCs. The receptors here all came from a man aged 18 to 30 in good health and CMV-seronegative.

This sequence joins TRBV5-6 and TRBJ1-2, with a possible D match to TRBD1 (6 bases). CDR3 size: 16 residues. CDR1 SGHDT and CDR2 YYEEEE come from the germline V gene. Trimming shortened V by 3 bases and J by 7 bases, and 22 bases separated the two germline ends. DNA of the CDR3: TGTGCCAGCAGCTACCCACGGGGGGGCCCTATCAGTGGCTACACCTTC. This encodes CASSYPRGGPISGYTF.

This clone occurred once. The chain has TRBV18 and TRBJ2-2; TRBD1 is a possible D gene (6 bases). Germline lookup yields CDR1 KGHSH and CDR2 LQKENI. The CDR3 runs to 15 residues. V lost 3 bases to trimming and J lost 3 bases, with 11 bases between them. CDR3 loop: CASSPGARDTGELFF. In DNA form, the CDR3 reads TGTGCCAGCTCACCGGGGGCACGGGACACCGGGGAGCTGTTTTTT.

This chain links TRBV27 with TRBJ1-2, with D possibly TRBD1 on 6 matching bases. The CDR3 covers 14 residues. The V gene lost 0 bases and the J gene lost 8 bases, with 13 bases spanning the gap. Germline lookup yields CDR1 MNHEY and CDR2 SMNVEV (reference sequence). CDR3 coding DNA: TGTGCCAGCAGTTTATCGACCGCGGGGGGCGGCTACACCTTC. Translated: CASSLSTAGGGYTF.

This chain links TRBV30 with TRBJ2-5; TRBD2 is a possible D gene (6 bases). Germline CDR1 GTSNPN, CDR2 SVGIG (reference sequence). V lost 3 bases and J 4 bases, leaving 15 bases between the germline ends. This CDR3 has 14 residues. The CDR3 nucleotides are TGTGCCTGGAGGGGCTCCGGGGGTGCAGAGACCCAGTACTTC. As protein: CAWRGSGGAETQYF.

This clone was detected only once. The chain links TRBV2 to TRBJ1-1; D not certain. The CDR3 runs 12 residues. V lost 3 bases and J lost 4, with 6 bases in between. CDR1 is SNHLY, CDR2 FYNNEI, per germline. CDR3 loop: CASSDRGTEAFF. In DNA form, the CDR3 reads TGTGCCAGCAGTGACCGGGGCACTGAAGCTTTCTTT.

DNA for the CDR3: TGTGCCAGCAGCGGATTAGCGGGAGGCTGGGGCGGGGAGCTGTTTTTT. Its protein product is CASSGLAGGWGGELFF. The gene calls are TRBV9 and TRBJ2-2; 10 bases agree with TRBD2. Germline lookup yields CDR1 SGDLS and CDR2 YYNGEE. The V and J ends lost 3 bases and 7 bases, in that order; junction bases with no gene match: 9. The CDR3 runs to 16 residues.

The chain has TRBV11-2 and TRBJ2-7; perhaps TRBD2 as D (6 bases). Trimming took 0 bases from V and 6 from J, leaving 18 bases between them. The CDR3 has 16 residues. The V gene's germline CDR1 is SGHAT and CDR2 FQNNGV. CDR3 sequence: CASSLDTGVGQGEQYF. The CDR3 DNA reads TGTGCCAGCAGCTTAGATACGGGAGTAGGTCAGGGCGAGCAGTACTTC.

In this sample, this clone turned up once. The V call is TRBV4-2, the J call TRBJ1-1; 12 nucleotides match TRBD1. CDR3 length equals 18 residues. CDR1 LGHNA and CDR2 YNFKEQ come from the germline V gene. After removal of 4 bases from V and 2 bases from J, the junction contained 11 bases not matched to a gene. In DNA form, the CDR3 reads TGTGCCAGCAGCCTAGATCTGGGACAGGGGGCCTTTAACACTGAAGCTTTCTTT. Translation: CASSLDLGQGAFNTEAFF.

V and J are TRBV21-1 and TRBJ2-7; the D call TRBD1 from the table was never checked on the DNA. TRBV21-1 is termed a pseudogene. The CDR3 spans 15 residues. CDR3: CASSKEGTGLYEQYF. The CDR3 DNA is TGTGCCAGCAGCAAAGAGGGGACAGGGCTTTATGAGCAGTACTTC.

This clone was detected once. The J gene is TRBJ2-1, the V gene TRBV6-1, with 8 bases aligning to TRBD2. The CDR3 is made up of 15 amino acids. CDR1 and CDR2 (germline): MNHNS, SASEGT. V lost 5 bases, J lost 7 bases, and 10 bases stayed unmatched. CDR3 region: CASSSHLTGGNEQFF. The CDR3 bases are TGTGCCAGCAGTTCCCACTTAACGGGAGGGAATGAGCAGTTCTTC.

The chain joins TRBV11-3 to TRBJ2-5, with 7 bases that match TRBD1. The V and J ends lost 5 bases and 2 bases, in that order; junction bases with no gene match: 5. CDR3 length: 14 residues. The germline V gene has CDR1 SGHNT and CDR2 YENEEA. The CDR3 loop reads CASSPWTGQETQYF. As DNA, the CDR3 is TGTGCCAGCAGCCCGTGGACAGGTCAAGAGACCCAGTACTTC.

This sequence joins TRBV25-1 and TRBJ2-3; the D gene is possibly TRBD2 (5 bases). Germline V lookup: CDR1 MGHDK, CDR2 SYGVNS. With 8 bases removed from V and 6 bases from J, the gap between germline ends came to 18 bases. This CDR3 has 14 amino acids. DNA for the CDR3: TGTGCCAGCGCACGGACTGGGTGGCGGGATACGCAGTATTTT. This codes for CASARTGWRDTQYF.

This clone was observed a handful of times. This chain uses TRBV2 with TRBJ1-2, with 7 nucleotides matching TRBD1. Trimming cost V 6 bases and J 3 bases; bases outside gene matches: 10. Germline V CDR1 and CDR2: SNHLY, FYNNEI. The CDR3 is made up of 15 amino acids. CDR3 nucleotide sequence: TGTGCCAGCAGGGATCGGCCTCAGGGGGACTATGGCTACACCTTC. It is translated as CASRDRPQGDYGYTF.

J is TRBJ2-2 and V is TRBV7-2; 7 nucleotides match TRBD1. V lost 9 bases to trimming and J lost 1 base; unmatched junction nucleotides: 5. The CDR3 runs 14 residues. CDR1 SGHTA and CDR2 FQGNSA come from the germline V gene. CDR3 residues: CASLGGRNTGELFF. CDR3 bases: TGTGCCAGTCTAGGGGGCCGGAACACCGGGGAGCTGTTTTTT.

The rearrangement links TRBV28 to TRBJ2-7; 10 nucleotides line up with TRBD2. The length of the CDR3 is 16 residues. Losses at the gene ends were 5 bases for V and 7 bases for J; bases not matched to a gene: 14. The V gene's germline CDR1 is MDHEN and CDR2 SYDVKM. In DNA form, the CDR3 reads TGTGCCAGCAGTCCCCCGGGACACCCACTAGCGGGGGAGCAGTACTTC. It is translated as CASSPPGHPLAGEQYF.

The chain has TRBV9 and TRBJ2-7; 14 bases line up with TRBD2. The CDR3 is made up of 16 amino acids. Germline V CDR1 and CDR2: SGDLS, YYNGEE. V was clipped by 8 bases and J by 7 bases; unmatched bases: 14. CDR3 amino acids: CASSEVGLAGVQEQYF. The CDR3 coding sequence is TGTGCCAGTTCCGAAGTGGGACTAGCGGGAGTCCAAGAGCAGTACTTC.

V and J are TRBV2 and TRBJ1-4, with 8 nucleotides matching TRBD1. Germline V gives CDR1 SNHLY, CDR2 FYNNEI. CDR3 length: 15 residues. After removal of 6 bases from V and 2 bases from J, the junction contained 5 bases not matched to a gene. The CDR3 loop is CASRGQGATNEKLFF. The CDR3 DNA reads TGTGCCAGCAGGGGGCAGGGGGCGACTAATGAAAAACTGTTTTTT.

In this sample, this clone turned up once. This rearrangement joins TRBV5-4 to TRBJ2-7; tentative D call: TRBD1 (6 bases). V was clipped by 4 bases and J by 3 bases, with 11 bases between them. This CDR3 comprises 13 residues. Germline V gene data show CDR1 as SGHNT and CDR2 as YYREEE (reference sequence). In DNA, the CDR3 is TGTGCCAGCAGCCGGGACAACCGCTACGAGCAGTACTTC. Encoded protein: CASSRDNRYEQYF.

The rearrangement joins TRBV6-1 to TRBJ2-2, with TRBD1 matching over 9 bases. V dropped 3 bases and J dropped 4; count of bases not matched to a gene: 6. The CDR3 spans 16 residues. CDR1 MNHNS and CDR2 SASEGT come from the germline V gene. CDR3 bases: TGTGCCAGCAGTGACCGGACAGGGGCGGCCACCGGGGAGCTGTTTTTT. Amino acids: CASSDRTGAATGELFF.

The V gene is TRBV7-9, the J gene TRBJ1-5, with 7 bases lining up with TRBD1. With 1 base clipped from V and 6 bases from J, the junction kept 3 bases outside the gene matches. This CDR3 spans 14 amino acids. Germline CDR1 SEHNR, CDR2 FQNEAQ (reference sequence). The CDR3 sequence is CASSLGSGGQPQHF. The CDR3 region has the DNA TGTGCCAGCAGCTTAGGTTCAGGGGGTCAGCCCCAGCATTTT.

The chain uses TRBV18 and TRBJ2-7, with a tentative D call TRBD2 (6 bases). CDR3 length: 15 amino acids. Germline values: CDR1 KGHSH, CDR2 LQKENI. Trimming pared 3 bases from V and 2 bases from J, leaving 14 bases between. The CDR3 sequence: CASSPWTTSTYEQYF. The CDR3 coding sequence is TGTGCCAGCTCACCCTGGACTACTAGTACCTACGAGCAGTACTTC.

A single count supports this clone. V gene TRBV9 combines with J gene TRBJ2-1, with 10 nucleotides matching TRBD1. V shed 4 bases and J 7 bases; nucleotides not matched to a gene: 11. Per germline, CDR1 SGDLS and CDR2 YYNGEE. The CDR3 contains 16 residues. The CDR3 nucleotides read TGTGCCAGCAGCACCGAGGGGACAGGGGTTATGAATGAGCAGTTCTTC. It translates to CASSTEGTGVMNEQFF.